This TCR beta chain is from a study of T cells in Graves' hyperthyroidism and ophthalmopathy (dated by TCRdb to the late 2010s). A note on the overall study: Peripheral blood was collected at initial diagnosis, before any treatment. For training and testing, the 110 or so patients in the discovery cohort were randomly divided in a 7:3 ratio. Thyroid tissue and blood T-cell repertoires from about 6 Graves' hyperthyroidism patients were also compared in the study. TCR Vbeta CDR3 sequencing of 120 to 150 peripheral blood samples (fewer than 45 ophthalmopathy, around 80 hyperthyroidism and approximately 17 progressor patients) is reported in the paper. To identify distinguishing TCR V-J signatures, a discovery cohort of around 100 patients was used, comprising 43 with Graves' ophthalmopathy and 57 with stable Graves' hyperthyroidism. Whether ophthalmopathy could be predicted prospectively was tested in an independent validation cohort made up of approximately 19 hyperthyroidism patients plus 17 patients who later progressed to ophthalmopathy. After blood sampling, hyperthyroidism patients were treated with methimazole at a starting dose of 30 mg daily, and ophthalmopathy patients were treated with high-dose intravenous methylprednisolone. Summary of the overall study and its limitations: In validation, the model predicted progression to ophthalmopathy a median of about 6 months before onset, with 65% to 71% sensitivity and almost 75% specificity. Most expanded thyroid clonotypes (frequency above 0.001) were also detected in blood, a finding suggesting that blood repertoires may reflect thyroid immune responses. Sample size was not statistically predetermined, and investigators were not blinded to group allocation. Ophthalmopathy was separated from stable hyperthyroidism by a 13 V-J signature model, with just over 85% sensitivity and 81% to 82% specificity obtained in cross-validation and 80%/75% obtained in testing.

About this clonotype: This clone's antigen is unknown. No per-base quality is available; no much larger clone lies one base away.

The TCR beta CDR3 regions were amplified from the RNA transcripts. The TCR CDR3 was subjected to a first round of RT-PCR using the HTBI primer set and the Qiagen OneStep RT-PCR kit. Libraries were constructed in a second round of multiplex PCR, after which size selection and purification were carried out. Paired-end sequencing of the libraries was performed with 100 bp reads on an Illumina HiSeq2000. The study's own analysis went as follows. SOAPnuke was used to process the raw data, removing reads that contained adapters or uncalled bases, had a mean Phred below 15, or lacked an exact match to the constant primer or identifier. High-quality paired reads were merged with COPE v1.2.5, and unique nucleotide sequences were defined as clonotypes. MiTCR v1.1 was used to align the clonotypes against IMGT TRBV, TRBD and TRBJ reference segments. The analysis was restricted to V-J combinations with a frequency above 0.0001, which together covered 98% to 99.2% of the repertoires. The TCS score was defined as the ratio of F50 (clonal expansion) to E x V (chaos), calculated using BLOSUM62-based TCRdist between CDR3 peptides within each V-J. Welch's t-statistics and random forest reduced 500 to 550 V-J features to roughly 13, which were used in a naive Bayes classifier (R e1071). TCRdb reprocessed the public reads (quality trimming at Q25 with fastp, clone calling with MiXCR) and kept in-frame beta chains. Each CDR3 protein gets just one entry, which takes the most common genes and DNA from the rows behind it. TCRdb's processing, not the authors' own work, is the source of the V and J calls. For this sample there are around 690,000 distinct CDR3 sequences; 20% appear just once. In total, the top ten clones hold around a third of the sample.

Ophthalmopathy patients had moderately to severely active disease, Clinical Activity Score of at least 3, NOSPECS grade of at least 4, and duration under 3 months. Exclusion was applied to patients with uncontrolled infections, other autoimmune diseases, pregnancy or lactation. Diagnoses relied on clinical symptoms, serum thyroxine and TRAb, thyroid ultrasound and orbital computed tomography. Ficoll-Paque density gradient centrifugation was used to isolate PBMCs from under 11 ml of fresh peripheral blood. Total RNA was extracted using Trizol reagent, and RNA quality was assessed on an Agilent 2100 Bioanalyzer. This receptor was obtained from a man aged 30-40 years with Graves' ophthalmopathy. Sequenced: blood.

The CDR3 region: CASSLQRRGSGNTIYF. Read as DNA, the sequence is TGTGCCAGCAGCTTGCAGAGGAGGGGCTCTGGAAACACCATATATTTT. This receptor chain uses TRBV5-5 and TRBJ1-3; a weak D assignment points to TRBD1 (5 bases agree). Its CDR3 holds 16 amino acids, cysteine through phenylalanine. The read is trimmed to its CDR3 DNA, 48 bases read in frame from base 1. Trimming at the junction amounts to 1 base on V and 0 bases on J, and the germline ends lie 11 bases apart. Via the germline V gene (reference sequence), CDR1 is SGHKS and CDR2 YYEKEE. With all but the CDR3 taken from the reference TRBV5-5 and TRBJ1-3 genes, the full variable domain is: DAGVTQSPTHLIKTRGQQVTLRCSPISGHKSVSWYQQVLGQGPQFIFQYYEKEERGRGNFPDRFSARQFPNYSSELNVNALLLGDSALYLCASSLQRRGSGNTIYFGEGSWLTVV.